A few counts support the clone carrying this T cell receptor beta chain. Its cognate antigen is unknown. Treatment here: oral pan-JAK inhibitor, 5-10 mg twice daily. The data were taken from a study of CD8+ T cells in alopecia areata. As the sequencing template, cDNA was produced by extracting RNA and reverse transcribing it. Measured with immunoSEQ multiplex PCR; TCRdb has only the in-frame clones, and not every one. The sample carries 150,000 to 200,000 clones, about 55% recorded once. Deletions cut 9 bases from V and 0 bases from J, with 12 bases between. This CDR3 contains 13 residues. CDR1 is LNHNV, CDR2 YYDKDF, per germline (reference sequence). Overall study findings and caveats: There were many expanded lesional clones persisting in scalp and blood during tofacitinib. Possibly as an HLA-related effect, TCR sharing across patients appeared less clear than in mice.

This chain links TRBV15 with TRBJ2-7; TRBD1 is a possible D gene (7 bases). This material consisted of CD8+ T cells sorted from blood, taken at week 24, from a patient treated with tofacitinib. This clonotype was sampled from a human donor with alopecia areata. As DNA, the CDR3 is TGTGCCACTACCCAGGGGGGCTCCTACGAGCAGTACTTC. It encodes CATTQGGSYEQYF.